What follows are 32 T cell receptor beta chains derived from one specimen sequenced in a study of cytomegalovirus exposure and HLA in healthy donors. Use of 60 Vbeta and 13 Jbeta primers characterized the PCR. The assay was immunoSEQ multiplex PCR, and TCRdb's table has in-frame clones only and misses some. The sample holds under 200,000 clones, over 75% seen once. Sequencing was done on a sample of PBMCs. The origin of the receptors is a middle-aged man in good health and CMV-seropositive.

This chain links TRBV6-5 with TRBJ2-1, with D tentatively TRBD1 (5 bases). The length of the CDR3 is 15 residues. The germline V and J ends were trimmed by 5 bases and 0 bases, with 11 bases remaining between them. Looked up from germline, CDR1 is MNHEY and CDR2 is SVGAGI. The CDR3 loop is CASSPRVSSYNEQFF. Here the CDR3 DNA reads TGTGCCAGCAGTCCCAGGGTTAGCTCCTACAATGAGCAGTTCTTC.

The V call is TRBV18, the J call TRBJ2-5, with TRBD1 matching over 7 bases. CDR3 size: 16 residues. Trimming cost V 0 bases and J 2 bases; bases outside gene matches: 6. Germline assignment: CDR1 KGHSH and CDR2 LQKENI. CDR3 in amino acids: CASSPPQTGNQETQYF. The CDR3 DNA is TGTGCCAGCTCACCACCGCAGACAGGGAATCAAGAGACCCAGTACTTC.

V and J are TRBV5-1 and TRBJ2-3; D gene uncertain. Germline lookup yields CDR1 SGHRS and CDR2 YFSETQ. Trimming took 0 bases from V and 2 from J, leaving 13 bases between them. This CDR3 is built from 16 residues. The CDR3 here is CASSLGPGPSTDTQYF. The CDR3 nucleotides read TGCGCCAGCAGCTTGGGGCCAGGTCCTTCCACAGATACGCAGTATTTT.

The rearrangement joins TRBV15 to TRBJ1-2; D unclear. The CDR3 totals 16 residues. The V and J ends lost 3 bases and 1 base respectively, with 15 bases between them. Germline CDR1 and CDR2: LNHNV and YYDKDF (reference sequence). CDR3 region: CATSSSFPRGNYGYTF. The CDR3, as DNA: TGTGCCACCAGCAGCTCCTTCCCCCGGGGTAACTATGGCTACACCTTC. The whole variable domain, remainder taken from reference TRBV15 and TRBJ1-2, is DAMVIQNPRYQVTQFGKPVTLSCSQTLNHNVMYWYQQKSSQAPKLLFHYYDKDFNNEADTPDNFQSRRPNTSFCFLDIRSPGLGDTAMYLCATSSSFPRGNYGYTFGSGTRLTVV.

The V call is TRBV5-1, the J call TRBJ2-7; TRBD1 agrees at 10 bases. J was trimmed by 7 bases and V by 6 bases; bases with no gene match: 4. Per germline, CDR1 SGHRS and CDR2 YFSETQ. The CDR3 runs to 12 residues. This chain's CDR3 is CASKTGGGEQYF. CDR3 sequence (DNA): TGCGCCAGCAAGACAGGGGGCGGTGAGCAGTACTTC.

This rearrangement joins TRBV4-1 to TRBJ2-7; possibly TRBD1 for D (5 bases). The V and J ends lost 2 bases and 6 bases respectively, with 11 bases between them. Germline CDR1 MGHRA, CDR2 YSYEKL. The CDR3 is 13 amino acids. CDR3: CASSQPQGFEQYF. CDR3 in DNA: TGCGCCAGCAGCCAACCTCAGGGTTTCGAGCAGTACTTC.

As DNA, the CDR3 is TGCGCCAGCAGCCGGGGGGTAGGGCTCGATACGCAGTATTTT. Its translation is CASSRGVGLDTQYF. The chain combines TRBV4-1 with TRBJ2-3, with D possibly TRBD2 on 6 matching bases. Germline V CDR1 and CDR2: MGHRA, YSYEKL. V was clipped by 4 bases and J by 6 bases, with 14 bases between them. The length of the CDR3 is 14 residues.

The V gene is TRBV27, the J gene TRBJ2-3; D is possibly TRBD1 (5 bases). There are 15 residues in the CDR3. The germline V and J ends were trimmed by 1 base and 4 bases, with 12 bases remaining between them. The germline V gene has CDR1 MNHEY and CDR2 SMNVEV (reference sequence). For the CDR3, the DNA is TGTGCCAGCAGTTTATGGGGCAGGGTTTCAGATACGCAGTATTTT. This translates into CASSLWGRVSDTQYF.

V is TRBV7-2 and J is TRBJ1-3; D is possibly TRBD1 (6 bases). CDR3 length: 18 amino acids. Trimming took 1 base from V and 0 from J, leaving 16 bases between them. Germline values: CDR1 SGHTA, CDR2 FQGNSA. The CDR3 DNA follows: TGTGCCAGCAGCTTAGGCCCCGGGGGGCGCGGCTCTGGAAACACCATATATTTT. Translation: CASSLGPGGRGSGNTIYF.

The J gene is TRBJ1-4, the V gene TRBV5-1; the D gene is possibly TRBD1 (5 bases). Germline CDR1 is SGHRS and CDR2 is YFSETQ. Deletions cut 4 bases from V and 8 bases from J, with 15 bases between. The CDR3 runs 14 residues. CDR3 loop: CASSLDRPREKLFF. As DNA, the CDR3 is TGCGCCAGCAGCCTCGACAGACCCAGGGAAAAACTGTTTTTT. Based on the CDR3 plus reference TRBV5-1 and TRBJ1-4, the full variable domain is KAGVTQTPRYLIKTRGQQVTLSCSPISGHRSVSWYQQTPGQGLQFLFEYFSETQRNKGNFPGRFSGRQFSNSRSEMNVSTLELGDSALYLCASSLDRPREKLFFGSGTQLSVL.

The V gene is TRBV7-9, the J gene TRBJ2-2; 9 nucleotides line up with TRBD2. Germline CDR1 and CDR2: SEHNR and FQNEAQ (reference sequence). J was trimmed by 6 bases and V by 3 bases; bases with no gene match: 11. The CDR3 loop spans 17 amino acids. The CDR3 DNA reads as TGTGCCAGCAGCTTCGGAAGGGCGGGAGGGCCGGCCGGGGAGCTGTTTTTT. Protein: CASSFGRAGGPAGELFF.

The chain uses TRBV7-6 and TRBJ2-7; D is perhaps TRBD2 (6 bases). Trimming cost V 5 bases and J 5 bases, with 22 bases left between them. The germline V gene encodes CDR1 SGHVS and CDR2 FNYEAQ. The CDR3 totals 16 residues. CDR3 bases: TGTGCCAGCAGCCATTTAATAGGCGGGAAGGTTAACGAGCAGTACTTC. It encodes CASSHLIGGKVNEQYF. The full variable domain, with the rest looked up from reference TRBV7-6 and TRBJ2-7, is GAGVSQSPRYKVTKRGQDVALRCDPISGHVSLYWYRQALGQGPEFLTYFNYEAQQDKSGLPNDRFSAERPEGSISTLTIQRTEQRDSAMYRCASSHLIGGKVNEQYFGPGTRLTVT.

This clone has only a few counts. The J gene is TRBJ2-1, the V gene TRBV7-8, with TRBD2 matching 7 bases. Germline lookup yields CDR1 SGHVS and CDR2 FQNEAQ. The CDR3 loop spans 14 amino acids. V dropped 5 bases and J dropped 2; count of bases not matched to a gene: 3. The CDR3 spells CASSPRGAYNEQFF. The CDR3, as DNA: TGTGCCAGCAGCCCCCGGGGGGCCTACAATGAGCAGTTCTTC.

The J gene is TRBJ2-2, the V gene TRBV5-1, with D perhaps matching TRBD2 (5 bases). The germline CDR1 and CDR2 sequences are SGHRS and YFSETQ. V lost 7 bases to trimming and J lost 4 bases, with 14 bases between them. This CDR3 has 14 amino acids. The CDR3 is CASSREGTTGELFF. CDR3 bases: TGCGCCAGCTCCCGAGAGGGAACCACCGGGGAGCTGTTTTTT.

The V gene is TRBV19, the J gene TRBJ1-2; TRBD1 might be the D (5 bases). V lost 1 base to trimming and J lost 5 bases, with 11 bases between them. The CDR3 loop spans 14 amino acids. In germline, CDR1 is LNHDA, CDR2 SQIVND (reference sequence). For the CDR3, the DNA is TGTGCCAGTAGTATAGGGACATCGTCTTATGGCTACACCTTC. This translates into CASSIGTSSYGYTF.

This clone appeared once. This chain links TRBV5-4 with TRBJ2-7; 9 bases align to TRBD2. V was clipped by 2 bases and J by 6 bases; unmatched bases: 6. CDR3 length: 14 residues. From germline, CDR1 is SGHNT and CDR2 YYREEE (reference sequence). The CDR3 sequence: CASSFGGGASEQYF. CDR3 sequence (DNA): TGTGCCAGCAGCTTTGGCGGGGGGGCCAGCGAGCAGTACTTC.

The V call is TRBV4-1, the J call TRBJ2-5, with 10 bases matching TRBD1. Matching the DNA end better, TRBJ2-7 makes the J call doubtful. Germline-derived CDR1 and CDR2 are MGHRA and YSYEKL. The CDR3 contains 13 residues. The CDR3 region is CASSPGQGDEQYF. CDR3 coding DNA: TGCGCCAGCAGCCCAGGACAGGGGGACGAGCAGTACTTC.

V usage is TRBV6-1 and J usage is TRBJ1-2, with D possibly TRBD1 on 6 matching bases. V lost 10 bases and J lost 2, with 11 bases in between. Per the germline V gene, CDR1 is MNHNS and CDR2 is SASEGT. The CDR3 is 12 residues long. DNA of the CDR3: TGTGCCACCCCGGGACAAAACTATGGCTACACCTTC. Protein product: CATPGQNYGYTF.

This chain uses TRBV4-3 with TRBJ2-1; 8 positions match TRBD2. The CDR3 is made up of 19 amino acids. Looked up from germline, CDR1 is LGHNA and CDR2 is YSLEER. V shed 0 bases, J shed 6 bases, and the junction held 16 bases outside the gene matches. CDR3 nucleotide sequence: TGCGCCAGCAGCCAAGAAACTCACAGCGGGAGCAGGACTGGCAATGAGCAGTTCTTC. Translating it yields CASSQETHSGSRTGNEQFF.

As to this clone: Additional DNA sequences in this sample encode the identical CDR3. V usage is TRBV5-5 and J usage is TRBJ2-4; 7 bases map to TRBD1. V dropped 4 bases and J dropped 0; count of bases not matched to a gene: 7. Germline CDR1 SGHKS, CDR2 YYEKEE (reference sequence). This CDR3 is 16 amino acids long. CDR3 bases: TGTGCCAGCAGCCTGACAGGGACACTAGCCAAAAACATTCAGTACTTC. Its translation is CASSLTGTLAKNIQYF.

With respect to this clone: This CDR3 is also generated by other DNA sequences in the sample. The chain has TRBV10-3 and TRBJ2-1; 9 bases are a match to TRBD2. After removal of 5 bases from V and 8 bases from J, the junction contained 10 bases not matched to a gene. Germline CDR1 ENHRY, CDR2 SYGVKD. The CDR3 has 15 amino acids. Written as DNA, the CDR3 is TGTGCCATCAGTAAAACTAGCGGGTCTGTGGATGAGCAGTTCTTC. Translation: CAISKTSGSVDEQFF.

This clone was counted a single time. The genes are TRBV25-1 and TRBJ1-1; D unclear. This CDR3 is built from 12 residues. Germline V lookup: CDR1 MGHDK, CDR2 SYGVNS. V was pared by 3 bases and J by 8 bases, with 10 bases between. CDR3 sequence reads: CASSDFQAEAFF. CDR3 sequence (DNA): TGTGCCAGCAGTGATTTCCAGGCAGAAGCTTTCTTT.

This chain links TRBV19 with TRBJ2-7, with 8 bases that match TRBD2. With 5 bases clipped from V and 3 bases from J, the junction kept 15 bases outside the gene matches. The CDR3 sequence is 17 residues long. Germline-derived CDR1 and CDR2 are LNHDA and SQIVND (reference sequence). The chain's CDR3 is CASSATTRGGRGYEQYF. CDR3 DNA sequence: TGTGCCAGTAGTGCCACGACACGGGGGGGGAGAGGCTACGAGCAGTACTTC.

The chain is built from TRBV5-4 and TRBJ2-5; TRBD2 is a possible D gene (5 bases). CDR3 length: 13 amino acids. CDR1 is SGHNT and CDR2 is YYREEE in the germline V gene (reference sequence). The V gene lost 0 bases and the J gene lost 2 bases, with 5 bases spanning the gap. As DNA, the CDR3 is TGTGCCAGCAGCTTGGGGGAGCAAGAGACCCAGTACTTC. Residues: CASSLGEQETQYF. The full variable domain, completed using reference TRBV5-4 and TRBJ2-5, is ETGVTQSPTHLIKTRGQQVTLRCSSQSGHNTVSWYQQALGQGPQFIFQYYREEENGRGNFPPRFSGLQFPNYSSELNVNALELDDSALYLCASSLGEQETQYFGPGTRLLVL.

The chain joins TRBV11-2 to TRBJ2-7; TRBD1 aligns across 7 bases. This CDR3 spans 13 amino acids. V lost 5 bases, J lost 2 bases, and 3 bases stayed unmatched. Per the germline V gene, CDR1 is SGHAT and CDR2 is FQNNGV. This CDR3 reads CASSPDRAYEQYF. CDR3 nucleotide sequence: TGTGCCAGCAGCCCAGACAGGGCCTACGAGCAGTACTTC. Supplemented by reference TRBV11-2 and TRBJ2-7, the full variable domain reads EAGVAQSPRYKIIEKRQSVAFWCNPISGHATLYWYQQILGQGPKLLIQFQNNGVVDDSQLPKDRFSAERLKGVDSTLKIQPAKLEDSAVYLCASSPDRAYEQYFGPGTRLTVT.

This chain joins TRBV6-1 and TRBJ2-7; 11 nucleotides agree with TRBD2. Germline assignment: CDR1 MNHNS and CDR2 SASEGT. The CDR3 runs 15 residues. Trimming took 4 bases from V and 5 from J; bases not matched to a gene: 7. CDR3 loop: CASSAATSGTDEQYF. In DNA, the CDR3 is TGTGCCAGCAGTGCCGCGACTAGCGGGACCGACGAGCAGTACTTC.

Only a few counts were recorded for this clone. The chain's CDR3 is CASSLGNAGGYEQYF. The CDR3, as DNA: TGTGCCAGCAGCTTAGGGAACGCAGGGGGCTACGAGCAGTACTTC. The chain has TRBV7-2 and TRBJ2-7; 7 bases align to TRBD1. This CDR3 region has 15 residues. CDR1 and CDR2 from the germline V gene are SGHTA and FQGNSA. The J segment lost 3 bases and the V segment lost 1 base, leaving 6 bases of the junction unmatched.

The rearrangement joins TRBV5-4 to TRBJ1-2; 7 positions match TRBD1. Losses at the gene ends were 4 bases for V and 2 bases for J; bases not matched to a gene: 11. CDR1 is SGHNT and CDR2 is YYREEE in the germline V gene (reference sequence). The CDR3 is 16 amino acids. In nucleotides, the CDR3 is TGTGCCAGCAGCGTAGGCGACAGGGTCGCAAACTATGGCTACACCTTC. As protein: CASSVGDRVANYGYTF.

This clone was detected only once. The chain recombines TRBV5-1 with TRBJ2-7; 7 bases agree with TRBD1. Trimming took 4 bases from V and 2 from J; bases not matched to a gene: 6. CDR1 and CDR2 (germline): SGHRS, YFSETQ. The CDR3 runs to 14 residues. CDR3 in DNA: TGCGCCAGCAGCCCGCCGGGACAGCCCTACGAGCAGTACTTC. The encoded protein is CASSPPGQPYEQYF.

The J gene is TRBJ1-2, the V gene TRBV5-4; D unclear. Trimming shortened V by 1 base and J by 2 bases, and 15 bases separated the two germline ends. This CDR3 is 16 amino acids long. The germline V gene has CDR1 SGHNT and CDR2 YYREEE (reference sequence). CDR3 DNA sequence: TGTGCCAGCAGCTTGAGTACGGGTTTTGAAAACTATGGCTACACCTTC. Translating it yields CASSLSTGFENYGYTF.

This clone appeared a single time. The chain is built from TRBV7-3 and TRBJ2-5, with D perhaps TRBD1 (5 bases). Trimming stripped 1 base from V and 2 bases from J, with 14 bases between. Germline CDR1 reads SGHTA; CDR2 reads FQGTGA. The CDR3 consists of 16 residues. The CDR3 loop is CASSLSGAGPQETQYF. CDR3 coding DNA: TGTGCCAGCAGCTTAAGTGGGGCAGGTCCGCAAGAGACCCAGTACTTC.

The chain couples TRBV2 to TRBJ2-7; a weak D match, TRBD2 (5 bases). The CDR3 spans 13 residues. CDR1 is SNHLY and CDR2 is FYNNEI in the germline V gene. Trimming pared 7 bases from V and 4 bases from J, leaving 14 bases between. The CDR3 loop is CASKAGSIYEQYF. The CDR3 nucleotides are TGTGCCAGCAAGGCGGGTTCGATATACGAGCAGTACTTC. Full variable domain (missing parts from reference TRBV2 and TRBJ2-7): EPEVTQTPSHQVTQMGQEVILRCVPISNHLYFYWYRQILGQKVEFLVSFYNNEISEKSEIFDDQFSVERPDGSNFTLKIRSTKLEDSAMYFCASKAGSIYEQYFGPGTRLTVT.